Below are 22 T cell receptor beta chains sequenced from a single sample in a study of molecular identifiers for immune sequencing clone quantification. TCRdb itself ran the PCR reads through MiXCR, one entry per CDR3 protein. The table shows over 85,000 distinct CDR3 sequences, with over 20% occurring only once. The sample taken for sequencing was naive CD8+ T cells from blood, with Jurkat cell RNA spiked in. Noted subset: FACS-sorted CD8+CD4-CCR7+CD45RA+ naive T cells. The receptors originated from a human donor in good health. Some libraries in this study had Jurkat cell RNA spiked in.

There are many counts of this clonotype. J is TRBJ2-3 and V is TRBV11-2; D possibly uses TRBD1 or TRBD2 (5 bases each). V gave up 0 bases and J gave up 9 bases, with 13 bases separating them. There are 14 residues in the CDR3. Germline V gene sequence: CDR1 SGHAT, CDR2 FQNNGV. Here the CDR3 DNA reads TGTGCCAGCAGCTTAGACGCCGGGACCGGGACGCAGTATTTT. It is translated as CASSLDAGTGTQYF.

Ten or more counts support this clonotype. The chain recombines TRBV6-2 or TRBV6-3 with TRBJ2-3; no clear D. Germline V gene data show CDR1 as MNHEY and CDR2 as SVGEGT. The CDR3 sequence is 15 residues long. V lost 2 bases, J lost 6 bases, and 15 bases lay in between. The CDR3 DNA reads TGTGCCAGCAGTTACCCCAGAAGCCGGCAGGATACGCAGTATTTT. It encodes CASSYPRSRQDTQYF.

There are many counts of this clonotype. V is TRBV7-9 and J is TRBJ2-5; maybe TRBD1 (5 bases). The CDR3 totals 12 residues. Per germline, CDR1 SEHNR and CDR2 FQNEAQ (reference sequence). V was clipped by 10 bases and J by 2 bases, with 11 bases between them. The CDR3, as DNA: TGTGCCAACACAGGCCCGCAAGAGACCCAGTACTTC. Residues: CANTGPQETQYF. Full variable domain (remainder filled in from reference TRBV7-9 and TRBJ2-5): DTGVSQNPRHKITKRGQNVTFRCDPISEHNRLYWYRQTLGQGPEFLTYFQNEAQLEKSRLLSDRFSAERPKGSFSTLEIQRTEQGDSAMYLCANTGPQETQYFGPGTRLLVL.

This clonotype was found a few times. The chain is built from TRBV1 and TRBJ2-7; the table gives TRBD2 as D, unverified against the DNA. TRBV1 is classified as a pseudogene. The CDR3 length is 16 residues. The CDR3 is CTSSQGGSGIIYEQYF. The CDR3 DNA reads TGCACCAGCAGCCAAGGCGGTAGCGGGATAATCTACGAGCAGTACTTC.

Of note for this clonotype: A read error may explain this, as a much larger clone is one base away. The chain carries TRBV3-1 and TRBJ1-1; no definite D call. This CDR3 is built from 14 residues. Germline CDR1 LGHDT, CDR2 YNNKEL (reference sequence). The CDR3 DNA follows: TGTACCAGCAGCCAAGCGAGGGAGTTCACTGAAGCTTTCTTT. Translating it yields CTSSQAREFTEAFF.

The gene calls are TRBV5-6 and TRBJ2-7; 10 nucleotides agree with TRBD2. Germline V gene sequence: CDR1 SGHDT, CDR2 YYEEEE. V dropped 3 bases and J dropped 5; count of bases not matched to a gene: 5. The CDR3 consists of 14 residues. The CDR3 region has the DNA TGTGCCAGCAGCTCGCGAGCGGGAGGGCACGAGCAGTACTTC. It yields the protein CASSSRAGGHEQYF. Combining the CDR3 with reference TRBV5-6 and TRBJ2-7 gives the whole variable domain DAGVTQSPTHLIKTRGQQVTLRCSPKSGHDTVSWYQQALGQGPQFIFQYYEEEERQRGNFPDRFSGHQFPNYSSELNVNALLLGDSALYLCASSSRAGGHEQYFGPGTRLTVT.

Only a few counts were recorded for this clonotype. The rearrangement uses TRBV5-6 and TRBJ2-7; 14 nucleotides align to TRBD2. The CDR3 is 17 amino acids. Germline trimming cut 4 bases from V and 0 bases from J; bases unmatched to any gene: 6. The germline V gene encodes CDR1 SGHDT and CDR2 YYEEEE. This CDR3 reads CASSPGLAGEYSYEQYF. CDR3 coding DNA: TGTGCCAGCAGCCCGGGACTAGCGGGGGAATACTCCTACGAGCAGTACTTC.

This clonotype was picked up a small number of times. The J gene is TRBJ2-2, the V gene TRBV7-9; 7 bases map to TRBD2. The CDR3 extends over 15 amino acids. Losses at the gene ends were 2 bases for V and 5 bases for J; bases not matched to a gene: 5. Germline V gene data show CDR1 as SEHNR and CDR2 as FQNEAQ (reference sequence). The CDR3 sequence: CASSLRASGTGELFF. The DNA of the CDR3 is TGTGCCAGCAGCTTAAGGGCTAGCGGTACCGGGGAGCTGTTTTTT.

As DNA, the CDR3 is TGTGCCACCGGACACGTGGGGGAACCTACCTACGAGCAGTACTTC. Its protein is CATGHVGEPTYEQYF. The genes are TRBV10-3 and TRBJ2-7; D is possibly TRBD1 or TRBD2 (5 bases each). The CDR3 sequence is 15 residues long. The ends were cut back, 10 bases at V and 2 bases at J, with 21 bases in the middle. The germline V gene has CDR1 ENHRY and CDR2 SYGVKD.

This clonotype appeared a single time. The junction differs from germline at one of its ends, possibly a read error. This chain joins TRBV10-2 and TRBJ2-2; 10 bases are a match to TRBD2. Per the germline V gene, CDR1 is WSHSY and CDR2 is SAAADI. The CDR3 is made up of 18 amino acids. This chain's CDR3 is CTSKYQSGRGGGTGELFF. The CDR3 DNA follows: TGCACCAGCAAGTATCAGAGCGGGAGGGGTGGGGGCACCGGGGAGCTGTTTTTT.

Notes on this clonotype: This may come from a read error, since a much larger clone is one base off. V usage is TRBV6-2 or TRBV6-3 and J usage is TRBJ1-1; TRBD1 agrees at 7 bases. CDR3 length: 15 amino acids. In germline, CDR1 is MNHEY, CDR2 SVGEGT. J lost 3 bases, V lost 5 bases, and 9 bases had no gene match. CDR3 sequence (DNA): TGTGCCAGCAGTCGACAGGGTTTGTTCCACACTGAAGCTTTCTTT. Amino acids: CASSRQGLFHTEAFF.

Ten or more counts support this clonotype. The CDR3: CASSPGESADTQYF. CDR3 coding DNA: TGTGCCAGCAGCCCGGGGGAGTCGGCAGATACGCAGTATTTT. V gene TRBV5-4 combines with J gene TRBJ2-3, with D possibly matching TRBD2 (6 bases). Per germline, CDR1 SGHNT and CDR2 YYREEE (reference sequence). Trimming removed 4 bases from V and 4 bases from J, with 13 bases in between. The CDR3 totals 14 residues. Full variable domain (remainder filled in from reference TRBV5-4 and TRBJ2-3): ETGVTQSPTHLIKTRGQQVTLRCSSQSGHNTVSWYQQALGQGPQFIFQYYREEENGRGNFPPRFSGLQFPNYSSELNVNALELDDSALYLCASSPGESADTQYFGPGTRLTVL.

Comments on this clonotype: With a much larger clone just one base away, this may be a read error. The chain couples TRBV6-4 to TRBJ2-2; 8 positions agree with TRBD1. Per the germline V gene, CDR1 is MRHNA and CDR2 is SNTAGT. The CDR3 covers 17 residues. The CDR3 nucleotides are TGTGCCAGCAGTGGAAAAGACAGGGGCGCGAACACCGGGGGGCTGTTTTTT. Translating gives CASSGKDRGANTGGLFF.

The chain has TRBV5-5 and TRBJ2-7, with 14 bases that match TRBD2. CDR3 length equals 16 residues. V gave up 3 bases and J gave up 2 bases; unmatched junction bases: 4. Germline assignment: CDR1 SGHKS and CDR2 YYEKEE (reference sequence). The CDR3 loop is CASSSSTSGGAYEQYF. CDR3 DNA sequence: TGTGCCAGCAGCTCATCGACTAGCGGGGGGGCCTACGAGCAGTACTTC.

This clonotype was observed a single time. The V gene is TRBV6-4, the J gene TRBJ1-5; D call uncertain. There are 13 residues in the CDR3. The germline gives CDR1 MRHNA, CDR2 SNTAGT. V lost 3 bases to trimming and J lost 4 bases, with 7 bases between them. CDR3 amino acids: CASSESPNQPQHF. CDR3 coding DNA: TGTGCCAGCAGTGAGTCACCGAATCAGCCCCAGCATTTT.

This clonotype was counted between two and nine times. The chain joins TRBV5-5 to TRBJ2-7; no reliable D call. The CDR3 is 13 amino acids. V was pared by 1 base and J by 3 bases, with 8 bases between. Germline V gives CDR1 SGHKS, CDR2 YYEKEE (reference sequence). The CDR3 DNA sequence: TGTGCCAGCAGCTTGACAGTTAGCTACGAGCAGTACTTC. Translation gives CASSLTVSYEQYF.

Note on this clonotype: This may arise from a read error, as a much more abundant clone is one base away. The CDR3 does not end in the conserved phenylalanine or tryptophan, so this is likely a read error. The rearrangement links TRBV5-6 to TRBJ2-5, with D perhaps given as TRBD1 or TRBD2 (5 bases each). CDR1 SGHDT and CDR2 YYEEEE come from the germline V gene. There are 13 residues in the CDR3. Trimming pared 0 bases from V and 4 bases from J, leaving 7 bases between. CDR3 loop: CASSLAGRETQYL. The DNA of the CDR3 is TGTGCCAGCAGCTTGGCGGGGCGAGAGACCCAGTACCTC.

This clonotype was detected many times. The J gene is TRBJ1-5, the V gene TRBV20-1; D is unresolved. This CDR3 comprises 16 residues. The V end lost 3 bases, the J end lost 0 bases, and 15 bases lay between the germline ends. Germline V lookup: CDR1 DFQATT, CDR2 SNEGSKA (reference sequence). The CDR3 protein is CSARVGFGNSNQPQHF. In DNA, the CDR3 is TGCAGTGCTAGGGTGGGGTTCGGTAATAGCAATCAGCCCCAGCATTTT.

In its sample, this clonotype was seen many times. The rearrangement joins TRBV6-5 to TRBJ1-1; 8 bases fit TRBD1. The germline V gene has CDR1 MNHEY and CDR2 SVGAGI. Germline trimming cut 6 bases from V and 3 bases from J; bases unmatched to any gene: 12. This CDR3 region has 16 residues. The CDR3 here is CASSWRAGGTDTEAFF. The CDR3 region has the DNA TGTGCCAGCAGCTGGCGCGCAGGGGGCACGGACACTGAAGCTTTCTTT.

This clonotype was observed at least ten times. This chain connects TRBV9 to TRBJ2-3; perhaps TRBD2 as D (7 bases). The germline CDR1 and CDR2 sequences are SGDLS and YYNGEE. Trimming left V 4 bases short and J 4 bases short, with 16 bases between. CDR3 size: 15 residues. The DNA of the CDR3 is TGTGCCAGCAGCCTAAGGGGGGGGGATCCAGATACGCAGTATTTT. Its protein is CASSLRGGDPDTQYF.

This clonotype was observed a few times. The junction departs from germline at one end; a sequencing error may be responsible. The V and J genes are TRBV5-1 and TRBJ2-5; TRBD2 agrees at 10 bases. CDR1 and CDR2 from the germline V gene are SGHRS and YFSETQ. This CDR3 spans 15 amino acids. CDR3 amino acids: CASTSGGGGQEAQYF. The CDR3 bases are TGCGCCAGCACTAGCGGGGGAGGCGGGCAAGAGGCCCAGTACTTC.

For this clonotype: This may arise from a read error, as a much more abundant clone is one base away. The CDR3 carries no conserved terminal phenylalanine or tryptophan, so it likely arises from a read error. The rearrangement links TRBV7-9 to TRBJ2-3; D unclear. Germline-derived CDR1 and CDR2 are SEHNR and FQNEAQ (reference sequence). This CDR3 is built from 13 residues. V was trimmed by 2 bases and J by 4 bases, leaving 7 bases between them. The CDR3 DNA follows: TGTGCCAGCAGCTTATCCGAGTCAGATACGCAGTATCTT. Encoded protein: CASSLSESDTQYL.